This TCR beta chain was found in a study of T cell responses to AZD1222 COVID-19 vaccine. Findings of the study overall: In all cases, repertoires were sampled only after the peak T cell response.

Data came from immunoSEQ multiplex PCR; TCRdb stores just in-frame clones and leaves some out. The sample lists about 140,000 clones, 70% to 90% occurring once. This clone was seen a few times. No antigen is known for it. Between the trimmed V and J ends, which lost 0 bases and 10 bases, there was a span of 12 bases. Germline V lookup: CDR1 LNHNV, CDR2 YYDKDF (reference sequence). This CDR3 comprises 13 residues. This specimen was peripheral blood, taken on day 0 of AZD1222 vaccination. The V call is TRBV15, the J call TRBJ1-1, with D maybe TRBD1 (6 bases). The sequence came from an adult in good health. The CDR3 reads CATSRDRRGGAFF. The CDR3 bases are TGTGCCACCAGCAGAGATCGCAGGGGAGGAGCTTTCTTT.